A selection of T cell receptor beta chains follows, all from one sample in a study of cytomegalovirus exposure and HLA in healthy donors. TCRdb keeps only in-frame clones here, not all; method: immunoSEQ multiplex PCR. Of roughly 120,000 clones in the sample, just under 75% were seen once. Sequencing input: PBMCs. The receptor source for this set is a man aged 60 to 75 in good health and CMV-seropositive. The CDR3 runs from the conserved cysteine through the conserved F or W. The order of the fields is V gene, clone size, D gene, J gene, CDR3 protein, CDR3 DNA. D genes are given only for firm matches. The listing skips clone size in some rows; elsewhere it reads once, few, many or a size class.

v_call: TRBV25-1
clone_size: NA
d_call: TRBD2
j_call: TRBJ2-3
cdr3_aa: CASSQSGGAADTQYF
cdr3_nt: TGTGCCAGCAGTCAAAGCGGGGGGGCCGCAGATACGCAGTATTTT

v_call: TRBV11-2
clone_size: NA
d_call: NA
j_call: TRBJ1-5
cdr3_aa: CASSLGGFGNQPQHF
cdr3_nt: TGTGCCAGCAGCTTAGGAGGCTTTGGCAATCAGCCCCAGCATTTT

v_call: TRBV27
clone_size: once
d_call: NA
j_call: TRBJ1-6
cdr3_aa: CASSLKGKSRRSYNSPLHF
cdr3_nt: TGTGCCAGCAGTTTAAAGGGGAAAAGTAGAAGGTCCTATAATTCACCCCTCCACTTT

v_call: TRBV9
clone_size: NA
d_call: TRBD1
j_call: TRBJ2-3
cdr3_aa: CASSVDDRGFDTQYF
cdr3_nt: TGTGCCAGCAGCGTAGATGACAGGGGGTTCGATACGCAGTATTTT

v_call: TRBV6-1
clone_size: NA
d_call: NA
j_call: TRBJ2-5
cdr3_aa: CASSEGQFSKETQYF
cdr3_nt: TGTGCCAGCAGTGAAGGACAGTTTTCTAAAGAGACCCAGTACTTC

v_call: TRBV7-3
clone_size: NA
d_call: NA
j_call: TRBJ2-1
cdr3_aa: CASSPGTSGGEQFF
cdr3_nt: TGTGCCAGCAGCCCCGGGACTTCAGGGGGTGAGCAGTTCTTC

v_call: TRBV9
clone_size: NA
d_call: TRBD2
j_call: TRBJ2-3
cdr3_aa: CASSVEGGGIKTDTQYF
cdr3_nt: TGTGCCAGCAGCGTAGAAGGCGGGGGGATTAAGACAGATACGCAGTATTTT

v_call: TRBV7-7
clone_size: NA
d_call: NA
j_call: TRBJ2-5
cdr3_aa: CASSLNPTSGTQYF
cdr3_nt: TGTGCTAGCAGCTTAAATCCGACCTCAGGGACCCAGTACTTC

v_call: TRBV20-1
clone_size: once
d_call: NA
j_call: TRBJ1-1
cdr3_aa: CSPLTAAEAFF
cdr3_nt: TGCAGTCCATTGACAGCAGCTGAAGCTTTCTTT

v_call: TRBV7-8
clone_size: NA
d_call: TRBD1
j_call: TRBJ1-4
cdr3_aa: CASSSSTGDGEKLFF
cdr3_nt: TGTGCCAGCAGCTCCTCGACAGGGGATGGCGAAAAACTGTTTTTT

v_call: TRBV2
clone_size: NA
d_call: TRBD1
j_call: TRBJ2-2
cdr3_aa: CASSPGQGAGELFF
cdr3_nt: TGTGCCAGCAGCCCGGGACAGGGGGCCGGGGAGCTGTTTTTT

v_call: TRBV11-3
clone_size: NA
d_call: TRBD1
j_call: TRBJ1-6
cdr3_aa: CASSFRQGTPLHF
cdr3_nt: TGTGCCAGCAGCTTCAGACAGGGTACACCCCTCCACTTT

v_call: TRBV28
clone_size: NA
d_call: TRBD1
j_call: TRBJ2-3
cdr3_aa: CASRGQGITDTQYF
cdr3_nt: TGTGCCAGCAGGGGACAGGGTATAACAGATACGCAGTATTTT

v_call: TRBV5-1
clone_size: NA
d_call: TRBD1
j_call: TRBJ2-2
cdr3_aa: CAGSLGQVRGTGELFF
cdr3_nt: TGCGCCGGCAGCTTGGGACAGGTTAGGGGCACCGGGGAGCTGTTTTTT

v_call: TRBV11-1
clone_size: NA
d_call: NA
j_call: TRBJ2-7
cdr3_aa: CASSLGGGSSYEQYF
cdr3_nt: TGTGCCAGCAGCTTGGGGGGTGGATCCTCCTACGAGCAGTACTTC

v_call: TRBV5-6
clone_size: few
d_call: TRBD2
j_call: TRBJ2-3
cdr3_aa: CASSPGLGGMGFTDTQYF
cdr3_nt: TGTGCCAGCAGCCCAGGACTAGGTGGGATGGGATTCACAGATACGCAGTATTTT

v_call: TRBV28
clone_size: NA
d_call: TRBD1
j_call: TRBJ1-4
cdr3_aa: CASSLLGQGANEKLFF
cdr3_nt: TGTGCCAGCAGTTTACTCGGACAGGGGGCAAATGAAAAACTGTTTTTT

v_call: TRBV19
clone_size: NA
d_call: NA
j_call: TRBJ2-2
cdr3_aa: CASSIMDSGELFF
cdr3_nt: TGTGCCAGTAGTATAATGGACAGCGGGGAGCTGTTTTTT

v_call: TRBV25-1
clone_size: NA
d_call: NA
j_call: TRBJ2-1
cdr3_aa: CASSEFKRANEQFF
cdr3_nt: TGTGCCAGCAGTGAATTTAAGAGAGCCAATGAGCAGTTCTTC

v_call: TRBV19
clone_size: NA
d_call: NA
j_call: TRBJ1-5
cdr3_aa: CASSIGVGGNQPQHF
cdr3_nt: TGTGCCAGTAGTATAGGAGTAGGAGGCAATCAGCCCCAGCATTTT

v_call: TRBV9
clone_size: NA
d_call: NA
j_call: TRBJ1-6
cdr3_aa: CASSPSGGEGASPLHF
cdr3_nt: TGTGCCAGCAGCCCCTCAGGTGGGGAGGGCGCTTCACCCCTCCACTTT

v_call: TRBV4-1
clone_size: NA
d_call: NA
j_call: TRBJ1-4
cdr3_aa: CASSQEEMGGGLNEKLFF
cdr3_nt: TGCGCCAGCAGCCAAGAAGAAATGGGGGGGGGCCTTAATGAAAAACTGTTTTTT

v_call: TRBV2
clone_size: NA
d_call: NA
j_call: TRBJ2-7
cdr3_aa: CASNSQGEVSYEQYF
cdr3_nt: TGTGCCAGCAATTCTCAGGGGGAGGTCTCCTACGAGCAGTACTTC

v_call: TRBV4-1
clone_size: NA
d_call: NA
j_call: TRBJ1-1
cdr3_aa: CASRSPGTNTEAFF
cdr3_nt: TGCGCCAGCAGGTCGCCGGGGACTAACACTGAAGCTTTCTTT

v_call: TRBV5-4
clone_size: few
d_call: TRBD2
j_call: TRBJ2-3
cdr3_aa: CASTLRLAGNTDTQYF
cdr3_nt: TGTGCCAGCACCCTTAGGCTAGCGGGTAACACAGATACGCAGTATTTT

v_call: TRBV5-1
clone_size: NA
d_call: TRBD2
j_call: TRBJ2-1
cdr3_aa: CASSIRIAGQTNEQFF
cdr3_nt: TGCGCCAGCAGCATACGGATAGCGGGGCAAACCAATGAGCAGTTCTTC

v_call: TRBV2
clone_size: once
d_call: NA
j_call: TRBJ1-6
cdr3_aa: CASSGTPSLRSPLHF
cdr3_nt: TGTGCCAGCAGTGGGACACCTTCCTTGCGTTCACCCCTCCACTTT

v_call: TRBV21-1
clone_size: NA
d_call: NA
j_call: TRBJ1-1
cdr3_aa: CASSKRGLTGQGNTEAFF
cdr3_nt: TGTGCCAGCAGCAAGAGGGGGCTGACAGGTCAGGGAAACACTGAAGCTTTCTTT

v_call: TRBV19
clone_size: NA
d_call: TRBD1
j_call: TRBJ1-2
cdr3_aa: CASSIAGGNYGYTF
cdr3_nt: TGTGCCAGTAGTATAGCAGGGGGCAACTATGGCTACACCTTC

v_call: TRBV4-1
clone_size: NA
d_call: NA
j_call: TRBJ2-7
cdr3_aa: CASSQDRGLGVSEYF
cdr3_nt: TGCGCCAGCAGCCAAGATAGAGGTTTAGGGGTGTCGGAGTACTTC

v_call: TRBV6-1
clone_size: NA
d_call: TRBD1
j_call: TRBJ2-7
cdr3_aa: CASSELGTAKEQYF
cdr3_nt: TGTGCCAGCAGTGAACTTGGGACAGCAAAGGAGCAGTACTTC

v_call: TRBV28
clone_size: NA
d_call: TRBD1
j_call: TRBJ1-4
cdr3_aa: CASSFDRESSWNEKLFF
cdr3_nt: TGTGCCAGCAGTTTCGACAGGGAATCCTCGTGGAATGAAAAACTGTTTTTT

v_call: TRBV9
clone_size: NA
d_call: TRBD1
j_call: TRBJ2-7
cdr3_aa: CASSVGLGQGVNEQYF
cdr3_nt: TGTGCCAGCAGCGTAGGCTTGGGACAGGGGGTAAACGAGCAGTACTTC

v_call: TRBV7-9
clone_size: NA
d_call: TRBD1
j_call: TRBJ2-2
cdr3_aa: CASSERDRGGTGELFF
cdr3_nt: TGTGCCAGCAGCGAGAGGGACAGGGGAGGCACCGGGGAGCTGTTTTTT

v_call: TRBV7-2
clone_size: NA
d_call: NA
j_call: TRBJ2-7
cdr3_aa: CASSSARGLLFYEQYF
cdr3_nt: TGTGCCAGCAGCTCCGCCCGGGGACTCCTTTTCTACGAGCAGTACTTC

v_call: TRBV5-1
clone_size: few
d_call: NA
j_call: TRBJ2-7
cdr3_aa: CASSLGQEEQYF
cdr3_nt: TGCGCCAGCAGCTTGGGGCAGGAAGAGCAGTACTTC

v_call: TRBV9
clone_size: NA
d_call: NA
j_call: TRBJ2-5
cdr3_aa: CASSAQDWHQETQYF
cdr3_nt: TGTGCCAGCAGCGCCCAGGACTGGCACCAAGAGACCCAGTACTTC

v_call: TRBV5-6
clone_size: NA
d_call: NA
j_call: TRBJ1-1
cdr3_aa: CASSFRGGLNTEAFF
cdr3_nt: TGTGCCAGCAGCTTTAGGGGGGGCTTGAACACTGAAGCTTTCTTT

v_call: TRBV9
clone_size: NA
d_call: NA
j_call: TRBJ2-5
cdr3_aa: CASSASGTQYF
cdr3_nt: TGTGCCAGCAGCGCCTCGGGGACCCAGTACTTC

v_call: TRBV29-1
clone_size: NA
d_call: NA
j_call: TRBJ2-5
cdr3_aa: CSVGSAAGPQETQYF
cdr3_nt: TGCAGCGTTGGGTCGGCAGCAGGCCCACAAGAGACCCAGTACTTC

v_call: TRBV29-1
clone_size: few
d_call: NA
j_call: TRBJ2-3
cdr3_aa: CSVDLAGGDTQYF
cdr3_nt: TGCAGCGTTGACCTAGCCGGCGGAGATACGCAGTATTTT

v_call: TRBV5-4
clone_size: NA
d_call: NA
j_call: TRBJ2-3
cdr3_aa: CASSLGDFTDTQYF
cdr3_nt: TGTGCCAGCAGCTTGGGGGACTTCACAGATACGCAGTATTTT

v_call: TRBV30
clone_size: few
d_call: NA
j_call: TRBJ1-1
cdr3_aa: CAWRAALTGNTEAFF
cdr3_nt: TGTGCCTGGAGGGCCGCCCTCACAGGGAACACTGAAGCTTTCTTT

v_call: TRBV30
clone_size: NA
d_call: NA
j_call: TRBJ2-7
cdr3_aa: CAWSEWGHEQYF
cdr3_nt: TGTGCCTGGAGTGAATGGGGCCACGAGCAGTACTTC

v_call: TRBV11-3
clone_size: NA
d_call: NA
j_call: TRBJ1-2
cdr3_aa: CASSLPGGYGYTF
cdr3_nt: TGTGCCAGCAGCTTACCGGGGGGGTATGGCTACACCTTC

v_call: TRBV15
clone_size: NA
d_call: NA
j_call: TRBJ1-2
cdr3_aa: CATSRARNYGYTF
cdr3_nt: TGTGCCACCAGCCGCGCGCGTAACTATGGCTACACCTTC

v_call: TRBV29-1
clone_size: NA
d_call: NA
j_call: TRBJ2-3
cdr3_aa: CSVELQGGDTQYF
cdr3_nt: TGCAGCGTTGAATTACAGGGTGGGGATACGCAGTATTTT

v_call: TRBV28
clone_size: NA
d_call: NA
j_call: TRBJ1-1
cdr3_aa: CASSFKAAGAFF
cdr3_nt: TGTGCCAGCAGTTTCAAGGCCGCAGGAGCTTTCTTT

v_call: TRBV5-1
clone_size: NA
d_call: TRBD1
j_call: TRBJ2-4
cdr3_aa: CASSPGTVKNIQYF
cdr3_nt: TGCGCCAGCAGCCCTGGGACAGTAAAAAACATTCAGTACTTC

v_call: TRBV2
clone_size: NA
d_call: NA
j_call: TRBJ2-7
cdr3_aa: CASSTQRGTYEQYF
cdr3_nt: TGTGCCAGCAGTACTCAGAGGGGGACATACGAGCAGTACTTC